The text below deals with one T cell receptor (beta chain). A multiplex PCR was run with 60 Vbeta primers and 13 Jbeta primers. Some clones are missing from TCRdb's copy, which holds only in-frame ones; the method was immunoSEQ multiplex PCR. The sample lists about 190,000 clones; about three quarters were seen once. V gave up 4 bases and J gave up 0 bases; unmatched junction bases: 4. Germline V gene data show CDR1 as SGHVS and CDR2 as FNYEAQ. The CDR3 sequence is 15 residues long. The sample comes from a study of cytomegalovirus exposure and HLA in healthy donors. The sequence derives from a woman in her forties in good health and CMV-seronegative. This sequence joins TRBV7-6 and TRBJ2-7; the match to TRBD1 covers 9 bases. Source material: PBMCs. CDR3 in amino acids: CASSSDRGSSYEQYF. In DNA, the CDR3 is TGTGCCAGCAGCTCTGACAGGGGGAGCTCCTACGAGCAGTACTTC.